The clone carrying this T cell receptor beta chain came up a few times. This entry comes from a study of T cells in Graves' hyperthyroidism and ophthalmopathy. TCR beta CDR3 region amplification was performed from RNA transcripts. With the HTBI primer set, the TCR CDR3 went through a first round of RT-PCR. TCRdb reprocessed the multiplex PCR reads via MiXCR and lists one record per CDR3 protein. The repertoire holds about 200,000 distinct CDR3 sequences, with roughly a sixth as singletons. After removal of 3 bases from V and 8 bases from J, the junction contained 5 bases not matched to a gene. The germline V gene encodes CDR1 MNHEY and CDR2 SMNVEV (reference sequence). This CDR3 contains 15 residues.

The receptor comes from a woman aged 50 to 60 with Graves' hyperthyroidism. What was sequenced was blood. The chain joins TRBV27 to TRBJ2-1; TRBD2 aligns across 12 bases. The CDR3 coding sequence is TGTGCCAGCAGTTTCCGGACTAGCGGGACCCATGAGCAGTTCTTC. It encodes CASSFRTSGTHEQFF.